The clone carrying this TCR beta chain occurred a few times. The CDR3 extends over 17 amino acids. The V gene's germline CDR1 is MGHRA and CDR2 YSYEKL. V gave up 6 bases and J gave up 3 bases, with 20 bases separating them. Of the isolated RNA, all was reverse transcribed, and so the sequenced material was expressed TCRB transcripts. Measured with immunoSEQ multiplex PCR; TCRdb has only the in-frame clones, and not every one. The sample has 350,000 to 400,000 clones, about 14% seen once. The data were taken from a study of beta chain features in type 1 diabetes. In the study overall: Examination of sorted cells across all samples involved 98,000,000 or so cells.

This TCR was recovered from a young woman in good health. Sequenced input: naive CD4+ T cells from blood. The V gene is TRBV4-1, the J gene TRBJ1-4, with D possibly matching TRBD1 (5 bases). Written as DNA, the CDR3 is TGCGCCAGCAGACCCGTTTCGGGAGACAGAGCTAATGAAAAACTGTTTTTT. Translated: CASRPVSGDRANEKLFF.